Included here is one TCR beta chain sequence, with context. Its antigen is not identified. The germline V gene encodes CDR1 SGDLS and CDR2 YYNGEE. The CDR3 loop spans 13 amino acids. TCRdb's copy holds only in-frame clones and misses some; the assay was immunoSEQ multiplex PCR. The table lists 45,000 or so clones, about 91% of them singletons. The data are from a study of graft-versus-host responses after intestinal transplantation. Study outcomes and limitations: The marrow of recipients harbored GvH clones, and ileum or blood showed some of them first.

The genes are TRBV9 and TRBJ2-5; no clear D gene. The assigned J gene may be wrong: the sequence end matches TRBJ2-7 better. The TCR comes from a human patient who received an intestinal transplant, so some T cells may come from the graft donor. Sequencing was performed on PBMCs, taken 524 days after transplant. The DNA for the CDR3 is TGTGCCAGCAGCGATCCCAACGGTTACGAGCAGTACTTC. Its translation is CASSDPNGYEQYF.